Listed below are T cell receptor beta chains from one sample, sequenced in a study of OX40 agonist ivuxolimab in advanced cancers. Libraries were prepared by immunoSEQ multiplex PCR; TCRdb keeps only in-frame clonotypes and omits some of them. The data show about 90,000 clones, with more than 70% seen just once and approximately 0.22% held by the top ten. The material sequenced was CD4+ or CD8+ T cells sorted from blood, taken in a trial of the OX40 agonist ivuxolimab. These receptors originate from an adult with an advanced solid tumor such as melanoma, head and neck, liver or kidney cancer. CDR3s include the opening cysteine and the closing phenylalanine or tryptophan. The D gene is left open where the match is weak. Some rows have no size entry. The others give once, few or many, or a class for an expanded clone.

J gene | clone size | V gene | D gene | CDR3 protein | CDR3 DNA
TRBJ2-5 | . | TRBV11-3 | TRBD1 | CASSLGDRVEEETQYF | TGTGCCAGCAGCTTAGGCGACAGGGTGGAGGAAGAGACCCAGTACTTC
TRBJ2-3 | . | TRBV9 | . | CASSRSDTQYF | TGTGCCAGCAGCCGTTCAGATACGCAGTATTTT
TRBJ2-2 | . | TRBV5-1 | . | CASSLLGGPIGGELFF | TGCGCCAGCAGCTTGCTGGGGGGGCCGATTGGCGGGGAGCTGTTTTTT
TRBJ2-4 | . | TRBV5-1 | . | CASSLDRKNIQYF | TGCGCCAGCAGCTTGGACAGGAAAAACATTCAGTACTTC
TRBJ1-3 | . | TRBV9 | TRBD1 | CASSVVSGGGNTIYF | TGTGCCAGCAGCGTAGTATCAGGGGGCGGAAACACCATATATTTT
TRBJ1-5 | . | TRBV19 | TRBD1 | CASSSAGTGIQPQHF | TGTGCCAGTAGTTCCGCCGGGACAGGGATTCAGCCCCAGCATTTT
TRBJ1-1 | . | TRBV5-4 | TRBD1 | CASSAGTDTEAFF | TGTGCCAGCAGCGCAGGGACAGACACTGAAGCTTTCTTT
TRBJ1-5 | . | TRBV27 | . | CASSIGGISQPQHF | TGTGCCAGCAGTATAGGGGGTATCAGTCAGCCCCAGCATTTT
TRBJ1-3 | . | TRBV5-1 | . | CASSLGSSGNTIYF | TGCGCCAGCAGCTTGGGCAGCTCTGGAAACACCATATATTTT
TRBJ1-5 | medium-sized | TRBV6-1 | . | CASSEVGISNQPQHF | TGTGCCAGCAGTGAAGTTGGAATTAGCAATCAGCCCCAGCATTTT
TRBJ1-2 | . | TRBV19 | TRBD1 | CASSPLEGTGSNYGYTF | TGTGCCAGTAGTCCGTTGGAGGGGACAGGTTCAAACTATGGCTACACCTTC
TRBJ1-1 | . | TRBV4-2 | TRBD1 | CASSQATGGRGAFF | TGTGCCAGCAGCCAAGCGACAGGGGGCCGGGGGGCTTTCTTT
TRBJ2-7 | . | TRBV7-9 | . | CASSLATDSYEQYF | TGTGCCAGCAGCTTAGCTACTGATTCCTACGAGCAGTACTTC
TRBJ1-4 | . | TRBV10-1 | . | CASSEPHGTRNEKLFF | TGCGCCAGCAGTGAGCCCCACGGGACCCGGAATGAAAAACTGTTTTTT
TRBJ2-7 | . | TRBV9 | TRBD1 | CASSATGGPYEQYF | TGTGCCAGCAGCGCAACAGGGGGACCCTACGAGCAGTACTTC
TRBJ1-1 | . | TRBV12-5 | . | CASGLDRVSEAFF | TGTGCTAGTGGTTTGGACCGGGTGAGTGAAGCTTTCTTT
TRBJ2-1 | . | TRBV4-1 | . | CASSQGDSRSYNEQFF | TGCGCCAGCAGCCAGGGGGACTCCCGGTCCTACAATGAGCAGTTCTTC
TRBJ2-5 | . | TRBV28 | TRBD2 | CASSFWASGFSETQYF | TGTGCCAGCAGTTTTTGGGCTAGCGGGTTCTCGGAGACCCAGTACTTC
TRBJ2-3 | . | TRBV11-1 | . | CASSPMIADTQYF | TGTGCCAGCAGCCCAATGATTGCAGATACGCAGTATTTT
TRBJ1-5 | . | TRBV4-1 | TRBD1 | CASSQFQGGADQPQHF | TGCGCCAGCAGCCAATTCCAGGGGGGGGCGGATCAGCCCCAGCATTTT
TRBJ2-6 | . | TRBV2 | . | CASSEPTSSGANVLTF | TGTGCCAGCAGTGAACCGACTAGCTCTGGGGCCAACGTCCTGACTTTC
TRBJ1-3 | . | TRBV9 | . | CASSEGGTEGNTIYF | TGTGCCAGCAGCGAAGGAGGAACTGAAGGAAACACCATATATTTT
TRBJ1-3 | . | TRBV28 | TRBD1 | CASIDRAGNTIYF | TGTGCCAGCATCGACAGGGCTGGAAACACCATATATTTT
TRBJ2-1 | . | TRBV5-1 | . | CASSLVGPSYNEQFF | TGCGCCAGCAGCTTGGTTGGTCCCTCCTACAATGAGCAGTTCTTC
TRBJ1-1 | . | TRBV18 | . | CASSAVKRDTEAFF | TGTGCCAGCTCCGCCGTGAAGAGGGACACTGAAGCTTTCTTT
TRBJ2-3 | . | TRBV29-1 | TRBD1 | CSADRVTDTQYF | TGCAGCGCCGACAGGGTTACAGATACGCAGTATTTT
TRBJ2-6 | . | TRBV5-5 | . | CASSRGQLSGANVLTF | TGTGCCAGCAGCAGAGGACAGCTCTCTGGGGCCAACGTCCTGACTTTC
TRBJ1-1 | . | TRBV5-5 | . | CASSSPRRAQTEAFF | TGTGCCAGCAGCTCCCCCAGGAGGGCTCAAACTGAAGCTTTCTTT
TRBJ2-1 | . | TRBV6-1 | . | CASSDNRLYNEQFF | TGTGCCAGCAGTGATAACAGGCTATACAATGAGCAGTTCTTC
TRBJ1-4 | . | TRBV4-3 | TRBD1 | CASSQEGTGDEKLFF | TGCGCCAGCAGCCAAGAGGGGACAGGGGATGAAAAACTGTTTTTT
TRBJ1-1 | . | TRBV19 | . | CASSIDFGVMNTEAFF | TGTGCCAGTAGTATAGATTTCGGGGTGATGAACACTGAAGCTTTCTTT
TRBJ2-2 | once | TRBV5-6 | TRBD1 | CASSSLGTGLTGELFF | TGTGCCAGCAGCTCGCTCGGGACAGGGCTTACCGGGGAGCTGTTTTTT
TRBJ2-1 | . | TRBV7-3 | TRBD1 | CASSLMAPGTGGHNEQFF | TGTGCCAGCAGCTTAATGGCCCCCGGGACAGGGGGACACAATGAGCAGTTCTTC
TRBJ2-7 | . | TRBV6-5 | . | CASSYKSTGEQYF | TGTGCCAGCAGTTATAAGAGTACGGGGGAGCAGTACTTC
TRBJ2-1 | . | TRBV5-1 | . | CASSPEAGDNEQFF | TGCGCCAGCAGCCCGGAGGCAGGAGACAATGAGCAGTTCTTC
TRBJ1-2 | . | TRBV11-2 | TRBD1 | CASSSFRDSGNGYTF | TGTGCCAGCAGTAGCTTCCGGGACAGCGGGAATGGCTACACCTTC
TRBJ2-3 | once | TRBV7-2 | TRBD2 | CASILSPGLAGDTQYF | TGTGCCAGCATCCTCTCCCCGGGACTAGCCGGGGATACGCAGTATTTT
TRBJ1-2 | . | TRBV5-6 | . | CASSLVRAVSYTF | TGTGCCAGCAGCTTGGTCAGGGCGGTCAGCTACACCTTC
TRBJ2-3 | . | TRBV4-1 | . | CASNQRDSADTQYF | TGCGCCAGCAACCAAAGGGACTCCGCAGATACGCAGTATTTT
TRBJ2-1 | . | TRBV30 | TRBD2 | CAWSRRGGNNEQFF | TGTGCCTGGAGTAGGCGGGGGGGGAACAATGAGCAGTTCTTC
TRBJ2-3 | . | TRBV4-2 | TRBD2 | CASSHVVAGASADTQYF | TGTGCCAGCAGCCATGTCGTAGCGGGAGCTAGCGCAGATACGCAGTATTTT
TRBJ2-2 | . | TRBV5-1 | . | CASSGAGPTGELFF | TGCGCCAGCAGTGGGGCAGGGCCTACCGGGGAGCTGTTTTTT
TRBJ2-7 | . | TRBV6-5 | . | CASSPLGNPYEQYF | TGTGCCAGCAGTCCCCTGGGGAACCCCTACGAGCAGTACTTC
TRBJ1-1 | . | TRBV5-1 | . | CASSLAKGPPITEAFF | TGCGCCAGCAGCTTGGCCAAAGGGCCTCCTATCACTGAAGCTTTCTTT
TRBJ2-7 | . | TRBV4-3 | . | CASSIGLDSSYEQYF | TGCGCCAGCAGCATAGGACTCGACAGCTCCTACGAGCAGTACTTC
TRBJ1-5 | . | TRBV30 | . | CAWSIGQALQHF | TGTGCCTGGAGTATTGGCCAGGCCCTCCAGCATTTT
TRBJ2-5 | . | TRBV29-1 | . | CSVEESTGRETQYF | TGCAGCGTTGAAGAATCGACGGGTCGGGAGACCCAGTACTTC
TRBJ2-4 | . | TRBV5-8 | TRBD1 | CASSADRVTAKNIQYF | TGTGCCAGCAGCGCAGACAGGGTAACTGCCAAAAACATTCAGTACTTC
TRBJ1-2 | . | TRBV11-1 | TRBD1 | CASSLARGTGSGYTF | TGTGCCAGCAGCTTAGCGCGGGGGACAGGGAGTGGCTACACCTTC
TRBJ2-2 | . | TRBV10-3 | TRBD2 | CAISETSGVWTGELFF | TGTGCCATCAGTGAGACTAGCGGGGTTTGGACCGGGGAGCTGTTTTTT
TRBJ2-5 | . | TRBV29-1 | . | CSVEETQYF | TGCAGCGTTGAAGAGACCCAGTACTTC
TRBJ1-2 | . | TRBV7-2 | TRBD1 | CASSLGQDYGYTF | TGTGCCAGCAGCCTCGGACAGGACTATGGCTACACCTTC